Presented here are 9 T cell receptor beta chains from one specimen sequenced in a study of blood T cell repertoires in COVID-19. Profiling relied on immunoSEQ multiplex PCR, and the TCRdb table lists in-frame clones only, not all of them. The profile covers about 410,000 clones, with about 90% appearing a single time and 0.6% taken by the ten largest. The sequenced sample consisted of PBMCs or T cells enriched from blood (not recorded which). The source is a man aged 18 to 35 who had recovered from COVID-19.

The genes are TRBV3-1 (or the pseudogene TRBV3-2) and TRBJ2-5; the match to TRBD2 covers 12 bases. Looked up from germline, CDR1 is LGHDT and CDR2 is YNNKEL (reference sequence). V lost 1 base, J lost 3 bases, and 0 bases stayed unmatched. This CDR3 is 15 amino acids long. The CDR3 DNA reads TGTGCCAGCAGCCAAGGACTAGCGGGGGAAGAGACCCAGTACTTC. It yields the protein CASSQGLAGEETQYF.

The V and J genes are TRBV10-3 and TRBJ1-1; 10 nucleotides agree with TRBD1. The CDR3 length is 12 residues. The V segment lost 4 bases and the J segment 12 bases; nucleotides outside the gene matches: 5. Germline V gives CDR1 ENHRY, CDR2 SYGVKD. The CDR3 DNA follows: TGTGCCATCAGTGGACAGGGGGCGAGAACTTTCTTT. Amino acid sequence: CAISGQGARTFF.

V gene TRBV28 combines with J gene TRBJ2-1; TRBD2 agrees at 13 bases. The germline V gene has CDR1 MDHEN and CDR2 SYDVKM. V dropped 4 bases and J dropped 8; count of bases not matched to a gene: 14. The CDR3 totals 18 residues. CDR3 protein: CASSSSGLAGTPLYEQFF. Here the CDR3 DNA reads TGTGCCAGCAGTTCCTCGGGACTAGCGGGAACCCCCCTTTATGAGCAGTTCTTC.

V usage is TRBV19 and J usage is TRBJ2-1, with a weak D call TRBD2 (6 bases). The CDR3 sequence is 15 residues long. The V gene's germline CDR1 is LNHDA and CDR2 SQIVND (reference sequence). The V end was cut by 3 bases, the J end by 5 bases, with 14 bases between. CDR3 sequence reads: CASSILAGFNNEQFF. CDR3 nucleotides: TGTGCCAGTAGTATTTTGGCGGGATTCAACAATGAGCAGTTCTTC.

The chain couples TRBV27 to TRBJ2-5; TRBD1 matches 8 bases. The CDR3 is 18 residues long. CDR1 MNHEY and CDR2 SMNVEV come from the germline V gene (reference sequence). Trimming took 3 bases from V and 2 from J; bases not matched to a gene: 14. The CDR3 protein is CASSFRQGISSPQETQYF. The CDR3 nucleotides read TGTGCCAGCAGTTTTAGACAGGGGATATCATCCCCACAAGAGACCCAGTACTTC.

This clone was seen only a few times. The rearrangement links TRBV6-4 to TRBJ1-1, with no clear D. The CDR3 has 14 residues. Looked up from germline, CDR1 is MRHNA and CDR2 is SNTAGT. The germline V and J ends were trimmed by 1 base and 1 base, with 7 bases remaining between them. Here the CDR3 DNA reads TGTGCCAGCAGTGACTTCTTCAGGAACACTGAAGCTTTCTTT. It codes for CASSDFFRNTEAFF.

V gene TRBV9 combines with J gene TRBJ2-2; 8 bases match TRBD1. Per germline, CDR1 SGDLS and CDR2 YYNGEE. Trimming removed 0 bases from V and 6 bases from J; junction bases left unmatched: 7. This CDR3 contains 16 residues. The CDR3 DNA sequence: TGTGCCAGCAGCGTAGGAGGGCAGGGGGCGTCCGGGGAGCTGTTTTTT. It yields the protein CASSVGGQGASGELFF. The full variable domain, its missing parts supplied by reference TRBV9 and TRBJ2-2, is DSGVTQTPKHLITATGQRVTLRCSPRSGDLSVYWYQQSLDQGLQFLIQYYNGEERAKGNILERFSAQQFPDLHSELNLSSLELGDSALYFCASSVGGQGASGELFFGEGSRLTVL.

The chain has TRBV6-5 and TRBJ1-6; tentative D call: TRBD1 (6 bases). Germline loops: CDR1 MNHEY, CDR2 SVGAGI. V was clipped by 0 bases and J by 7 bases, with 13 bases between them. The CDR3 is made up of 16 amino acids. The DNA for the CDR3 is TGTGCCAGCAGTTACTCAGCAGGGGTTGGGAATTCACCCCTCCACTTT. Amino acid sequence: CASSYSAGVGNSPLHF.

This clone was seen a single time. The V call is TRBV27, the J call TRBJ1-1; D gene ambiguous. The CDR3 length is 19 residues. Germline CDR1 reads MNHEY; CDR2 reads SMNVEV (reference sequence). The V end lost 3 bases, the J end lost 0 bases, and 23 bases lay between the germline ends. CDR3 sequence: CASSFNYFSLEGLNTEAFF. CDR3 in DNA: TGTGCCAGCAGTTTTAACTATTTTTCTTTAGAGGGTCTGAACACTGAAGCTTTCTTT.